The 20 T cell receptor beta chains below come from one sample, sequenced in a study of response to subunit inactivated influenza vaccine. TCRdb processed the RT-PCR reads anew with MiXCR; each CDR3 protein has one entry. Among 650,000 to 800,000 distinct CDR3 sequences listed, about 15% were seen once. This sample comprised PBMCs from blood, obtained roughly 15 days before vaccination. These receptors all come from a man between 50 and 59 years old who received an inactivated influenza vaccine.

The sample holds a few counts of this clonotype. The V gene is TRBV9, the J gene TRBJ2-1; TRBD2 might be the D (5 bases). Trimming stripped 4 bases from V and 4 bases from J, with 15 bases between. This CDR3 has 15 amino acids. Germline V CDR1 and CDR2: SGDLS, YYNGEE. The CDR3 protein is CASSPQGGSYNEQFF. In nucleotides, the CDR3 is TGTGCCAGCAGCCCCCAAGGCGGGTCTTACAATGAGCAGTTCTTC.

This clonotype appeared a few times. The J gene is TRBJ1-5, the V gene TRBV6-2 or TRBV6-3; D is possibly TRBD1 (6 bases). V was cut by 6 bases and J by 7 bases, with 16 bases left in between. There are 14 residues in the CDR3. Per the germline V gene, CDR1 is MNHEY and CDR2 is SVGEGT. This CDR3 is CASRRGGTDQPQHF. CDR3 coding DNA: TGTGCCAGCAGGCGAGGGGGGACGGACCAGCCCCAGCATTTT.

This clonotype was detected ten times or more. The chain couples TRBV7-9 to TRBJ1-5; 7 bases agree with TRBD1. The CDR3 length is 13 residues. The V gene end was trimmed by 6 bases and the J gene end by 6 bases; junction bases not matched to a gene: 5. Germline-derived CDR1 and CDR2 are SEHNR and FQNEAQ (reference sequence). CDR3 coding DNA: TGTGCCAGCAGTAGACAGGGAGGTCAGCCCCAGCATTTT. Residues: CASSRQGGQPQHF.

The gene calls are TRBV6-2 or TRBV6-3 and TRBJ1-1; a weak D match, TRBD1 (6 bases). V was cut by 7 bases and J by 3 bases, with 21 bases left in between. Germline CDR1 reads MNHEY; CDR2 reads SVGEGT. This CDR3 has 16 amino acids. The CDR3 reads CASTETPATGDTEAFF. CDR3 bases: TGTGCCAGCACCGAGACCCCCGCGACAGGAGACACTGAAGCTTTCTTT.

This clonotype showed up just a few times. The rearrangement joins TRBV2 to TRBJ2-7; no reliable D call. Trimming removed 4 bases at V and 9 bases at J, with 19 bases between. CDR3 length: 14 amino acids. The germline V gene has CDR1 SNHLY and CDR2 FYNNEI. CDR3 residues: CASSAQNARRWQYF. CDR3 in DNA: TGTGCCAGCAGTGCACAGAACGCAAGACGTTGGCAGTACTTC.

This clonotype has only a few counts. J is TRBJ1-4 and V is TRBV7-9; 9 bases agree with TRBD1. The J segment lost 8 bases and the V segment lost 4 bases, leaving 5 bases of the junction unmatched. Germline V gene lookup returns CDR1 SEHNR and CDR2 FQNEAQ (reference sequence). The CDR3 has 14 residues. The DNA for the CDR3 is TGTGCCAGCAGCTCAGGACAGGGGAACGAAAAACTGTTTTTT. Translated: CASSSGQGNEKLFF.

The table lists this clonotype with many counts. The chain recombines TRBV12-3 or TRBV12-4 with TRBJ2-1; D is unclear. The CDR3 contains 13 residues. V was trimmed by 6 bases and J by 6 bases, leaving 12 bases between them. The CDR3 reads CASSVGIGNEQFF. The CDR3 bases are TGTGCCAGCAGCGTTGGGATTGGCAATGAGCAGTTCTTC.

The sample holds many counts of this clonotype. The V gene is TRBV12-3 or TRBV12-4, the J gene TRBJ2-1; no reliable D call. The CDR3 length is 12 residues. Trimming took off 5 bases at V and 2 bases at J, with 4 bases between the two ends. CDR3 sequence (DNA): TGTGCCAGCAGTGGGACCTACAATGAGCAGTTCTTC. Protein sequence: CASSGTYNEQFF.

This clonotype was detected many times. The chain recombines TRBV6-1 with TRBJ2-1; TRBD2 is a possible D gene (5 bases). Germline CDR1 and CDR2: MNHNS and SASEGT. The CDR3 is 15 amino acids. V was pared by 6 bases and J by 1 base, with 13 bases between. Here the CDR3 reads CASRALRGSYNEQFF. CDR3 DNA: TGTGCCAGCAGGGCTTTGAGAGGGTCCTACAATGAGCAGTTCTTC.

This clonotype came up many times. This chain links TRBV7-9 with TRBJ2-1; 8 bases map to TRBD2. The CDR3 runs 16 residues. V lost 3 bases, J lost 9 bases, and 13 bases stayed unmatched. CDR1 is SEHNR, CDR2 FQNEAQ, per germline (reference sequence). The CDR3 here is CASSLGVGLGLGEQFF. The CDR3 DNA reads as TGTGCCAGCAGCTTGGGTGTGGGACTAGGTCTAGGTGAGCAGTTCTTC.

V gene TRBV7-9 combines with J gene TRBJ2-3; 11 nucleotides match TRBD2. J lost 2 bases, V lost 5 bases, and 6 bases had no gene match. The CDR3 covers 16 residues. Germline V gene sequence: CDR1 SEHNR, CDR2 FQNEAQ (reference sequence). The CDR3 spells CASSISSGGNTDTQYF. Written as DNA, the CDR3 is TGTGCCAGCAGCATATCTAGCGGGGGGAACACAGATACGCAGTATTTT.

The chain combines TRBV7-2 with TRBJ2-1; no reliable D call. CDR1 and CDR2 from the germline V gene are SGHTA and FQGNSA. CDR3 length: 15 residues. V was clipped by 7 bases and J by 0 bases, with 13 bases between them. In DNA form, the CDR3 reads TGTGCCAGCAAGCTGCAGGATAGCTCCTACAATGAGCAGTTCTTC. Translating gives CASKLQDSSYNEQFF.

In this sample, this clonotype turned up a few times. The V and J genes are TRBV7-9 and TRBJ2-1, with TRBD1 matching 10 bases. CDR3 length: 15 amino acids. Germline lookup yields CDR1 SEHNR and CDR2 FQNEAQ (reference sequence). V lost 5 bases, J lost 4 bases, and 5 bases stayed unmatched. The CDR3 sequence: CASSIGQGGYNEQFF. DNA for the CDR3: TGTGCCAGCAGCATTGGACAGGGGGGGTACAATGAGCAGTTCTTC.

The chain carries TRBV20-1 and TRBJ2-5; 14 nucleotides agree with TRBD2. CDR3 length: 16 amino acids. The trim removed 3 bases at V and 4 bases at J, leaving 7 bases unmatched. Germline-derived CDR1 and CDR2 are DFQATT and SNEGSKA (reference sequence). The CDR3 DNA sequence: TGCAGTGCTAGGACTAGCGGGAGGGCCTGGGTAGAGACCCAGTACTTC. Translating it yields CSARTSGRAWVETQYF.

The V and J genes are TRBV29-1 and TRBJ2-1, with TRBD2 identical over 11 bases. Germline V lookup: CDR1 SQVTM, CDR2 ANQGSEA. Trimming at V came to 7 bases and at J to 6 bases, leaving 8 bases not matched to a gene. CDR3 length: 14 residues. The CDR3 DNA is TGCAGCGCCCCTACTAGCGGGAGTTTCAATGAGCAGTTCTTC. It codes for CSAPTSGSFNEQFF.

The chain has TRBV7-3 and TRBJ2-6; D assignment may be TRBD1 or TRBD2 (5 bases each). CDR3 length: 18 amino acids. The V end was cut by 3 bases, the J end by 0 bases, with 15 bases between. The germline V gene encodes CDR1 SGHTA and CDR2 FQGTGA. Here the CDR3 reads CASSLGVLPRSGANVLTF. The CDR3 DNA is TGTGCCAGCAGCTTGGGGGTTCTGCCACGCTCTGGGGCCAACGTCCTGACTTTC.

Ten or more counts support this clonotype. This CDR3 is CATSDSGSGADNEQFF. Here the CDR3 DNA reads TGTGCCACCAGTGATTCGGGAAGCGGGGCCGACAATGAGCAGTTCTTC. The rearrangement links TRBV24-1 to TRBJ2-1; 7 nucleotides line up with TRBD2. CDR1 and CDR2 from the germline V gene are KGHDR and SFDVKD. This CDR3 has 16 amino acids. Trimming cost V 2 bases and J 5 bases; bases outside gene matches: 8.

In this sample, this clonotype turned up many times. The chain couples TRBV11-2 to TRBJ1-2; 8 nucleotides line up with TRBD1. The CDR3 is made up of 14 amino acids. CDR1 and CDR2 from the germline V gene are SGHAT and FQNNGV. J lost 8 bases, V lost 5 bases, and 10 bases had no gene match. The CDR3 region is CASSPDRAPGGYTF. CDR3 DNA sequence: TGTGCCAGCAGCCCGGACAGGGCCCCAGGGGGCTACACCTTC.

The CDR3, as DNA: TGTGCCAGCAGCTCCCCCGGCCGGAACTATGGCTACACCTTC. It encodes CASSSPGRNYGYTF. The chain employs TRBV7-2 and TRBJ1-2; D not resolved. Trimming took 4 bases from V and 2 from J, leaving 11 bases between them. Looked up from germline, CDR1 is SGHTA and CDR2 is FQGNSA. CDR3 length equals 14 residues. Together with reference TRBV7-2 and TRBJ1-2, the CDR3 gives the full variable domain: GAGVSQSPSNKVTEKGKDVELRCDPISGHTALYWYRQSLGQGLEFLIYFQGNSAPDKSGLPSDRFSAERTGGSVSTLTIQRTQQEDSAVYLCASSSPGRNYGYTFGSGTRLTVV.

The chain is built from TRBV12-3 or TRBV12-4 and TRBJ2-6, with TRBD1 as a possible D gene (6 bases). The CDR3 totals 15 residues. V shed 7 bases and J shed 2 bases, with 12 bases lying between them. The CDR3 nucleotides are TGTGCCAGCACCCCTAGGGGGACTGGGGCCAACGTCCTGACTTTC. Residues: CASTPRGTGANVLTF.